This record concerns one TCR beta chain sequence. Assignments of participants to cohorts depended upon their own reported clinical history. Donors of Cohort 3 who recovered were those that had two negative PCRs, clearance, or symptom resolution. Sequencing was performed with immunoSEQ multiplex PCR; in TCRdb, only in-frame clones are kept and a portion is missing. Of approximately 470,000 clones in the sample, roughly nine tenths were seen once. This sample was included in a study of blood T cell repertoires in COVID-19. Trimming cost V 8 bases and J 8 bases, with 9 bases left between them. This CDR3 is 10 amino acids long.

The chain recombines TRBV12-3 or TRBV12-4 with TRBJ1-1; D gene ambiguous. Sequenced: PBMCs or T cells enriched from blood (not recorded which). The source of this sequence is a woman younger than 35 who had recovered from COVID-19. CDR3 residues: CASRRGEAFF. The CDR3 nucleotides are TGTGCCAGCCGGCGCGGGGAAGCTTTCTTT.